The source of this TCR beta chain is a study of T cells in narcolepsy. From germline, CDR1 is SGHDT and CDR2 YYEEEE. The length of the CDR3 is 14 residues. V was shortened by 2 bases and J by 8 bases, with 13 bases between the two germline ends. Libraries were prepared by immunoSEQ multiplex PCR; TCRdb keeps only in-frame clonotypes and omits some of them. Of 25,000 to 35,000 clones listed, 79% are singletons. The chain uses TRBV5-6 and TRBJ1-4; perhaps TRBD1 as D (5 bases). The sequence was obtained from a human donor with narcolepsy. Sample: CD45RA- memory CD4+ T cells from PBMCs. CDR3 DNA sequence: TGTGCCAGCAGCTTCGGGGGAAGGAACGAAAAACTGTTTTTT. This codes for CASSFGGRNEKLFF.